In its sample, the clone carrying this T cell receptor (beta chain) was seen a few times. TCRdb's copy holds only in-frame clones and misses some; the assay was immunoSEQ multiplex PCR. The sample has approximately 160,000 clones, around four fifths seen once; the top ten hold 3% to 4.5%. The sample belongs to a study of blood T cell repertoires in COVID-19. This CDR3 has 18 amino acids. The V gene's germline CDR1 is SNHLY and CDR2 FYNNEI. The ends were cut back, 4 bases at V and 8 bases at J, with 26 bases in the middle. The sample was peripheral blood. This sequence originates from an elderly woman with acute or convalescent COVID-19. The chain recombines TRBV2 with TRBJ1-4; weak D call: TRBD1 (6 bases). CDR3 residues: CASSANRIIGRQGEKLFF. In nucleotides, the CDR3 is TGTGCCAGCAGTGCTAATAGAATTATAGGGCGTCAGGGGGAAAAACTGTTTTTT.